This T cell receptor beta chain comes out of a study of OX40 agonist ivuxolimab in advanced cancers. Study summary: Patients in dose escalation had liver, melanoma, kidney or head and neck cancers. Partial responses were achieved by three patients, one with hepatocellular carcinoma and two with cutaneous melanoma.

This CDR3 has 21 amino acids. The repertoire was sequenced with immunoSEQ multiplex PCR; TCRdb's copy has only in-frame clones and lacks some. The table shows 75,000 to 100,000 clones, with approximately 88% occurring only once. The TCR was taken from an adult with an advanced solid tumor such as melanoma, head and neck, liver or kidney cancer. The rearrangement uses TRBV1 and TRBJ2-5; the D call TRBD2 from the table was never checked on the DNA. TRBV1 is a pseudogene. The source was CD4+ or CD8+ T cells sorted from blood, collected in a trial of the OX40 agonist ivuxolimab. The CDR3 protein is CTSSQEIWRGAVIQWVETQYF. CDR3 DNA: TGCACCAGCAGCCAAGAGATTTGGCGGGGGGCCGTCATTCAGTGGGTAGAGACCCAGTACTTC.